The next 27 T cell receptor beta chains were all read from a single sample in a study of Tregs in tolerant kidney transplant recipients. These TCRs' antigens remain unknown. Recipient PBMCs carried a CFSE label and met irradiated graft donor PBMCs for approximately six days before FACS sorting. Generated by immunoSEQ multiplex PCR, the TCRdb table keeps only in-frame clones and is missing some. Its table lists 1,700 or so clones. This material consisted of CD4+ T cells from blood cultured with allogeneic cells, taken before the transplant. Source of these receptors: a human patient who received a combined kidney and bone marrow transplant.

Comment on this clone: The CDR3 goes on 3 residues after the read ends, and that part is filled in from the germline J gene. The chain is built from TRBV30 and TRBJ2-2; D gene ambiguous. The CDR3 runs 14 residues. The germline V gene has CDR1 GTSNPN and CDR2 SVGIG (reference sequence). CDR3 loop: CAWRQDALNSPLFF. The sequenced part of the CDR3 DNA is TGTGCCTGGAGGCAGGATGCCTTGAATTCACCG.

Considering frequency, this clone is medium-sized. The read terminates 3 residues ahead of where the CDR3 ends, so the germline J gene completes it. The chain uses TRBV6-4 and TRBJ1-1, with 7 bases lining up with TRBD1. CDR1 and CDR2 from the germline V gene are MRHNA and SNTAGT. This CDR3 comprises 13 residues. The CDR3 DNA, read in part, is TGTGCCAGCAGTGAAGTCGAGGACAGGCCC. It codes for CASSEVEDRP. The CDR3 in full is CASSEVEDRPAFF.

This clone is classed as large by frequency. The CDR3 bases that were read are TGTGCCAGCAGCTTACGACAGGGGGAAACAGGC. It translates to CASSLRQGETG. In full, the CDR3 is CASSLRQGETGYTF. V usage is TRBV7-9 and J usage is TRBJ1-2; 9 nucleotides match TRBD1. The DNA ends 3 residues before the CDR3 does, and the rest of the CDR3 is filled in from the germline J gene. The CDR3 spans 14 residues. Germline V gene data show CDR1 as SEHNR and CDR2 as FQNEAQ (reference sequence).

As for this clone: The read stops 3 residues short of the end of the CDR3; the missing end is completed from the germline J gene. J is TRBJ2-4 and V is TRBV7-9; D is unclear. CDR3 length equals 13 residues. CDR1 is SEHNR, CDR2 FQNEAQ, per germline (reference sequence). The part of the CDR3 DNA that was read is TGTGCCAGCAGCCCTCAGCCTAACTATGGT. It specifies CASSPQPNYG. The complete CDR3 protein is CASSPQPNYGQYF.

Concerning this clone: An end of the junction differs from the germline gene, which may be a read error. The read finishes 3 residues shy of the CDR3 end, and the germline J gene is used to complete it. V gene TRBV7-9 combines with J gene TRBJ2-7, with D perhaps matching TRBD2 (5 bases). Germline CDR1 and CDR2: SEHNR and FQNEAQ (reference sequence). The CDR3 extends over 13 amino acids. The sequenced CDR3 bases are TGTGCCAGCCGCTTCTTTCCCCGGGGCGAG. Its protein product is CASRFFPRGE. The whole CDR3 protein reads CASRFFPRGEQYF.

This clone registers medium-sized (0.01 to 0.1%) by frequency. Sequencing ends 3 residues short of the CDR3 end; the germline J gene provides the rest. This chain joins TRBV29-1 and TRBJ1-2; 7 positions agree with TRBD1. After removal of 7 bases from V and 4 bases from J, the junction contained 9 bases not matched to a gene. Looked up from germline, CDR1 is SQVTM and CDR2 is ANQGSEA. The length of the CDR3 is 13 residues. The DNA read from the CDR3 is TGCAGCGCCCTGGACAGGCGATCCTATGGC. Amino acid sequence: CSALDRRSYG. The whole CDR3 sequence reads CSALDRRSYGYTF.

This clone is deemed medium-sized by its frequency. The sequence runs out 3 residues before the end of the CDR3; the remainder is reconstructed from the germline J gene. The chain combines TRBV20-1 with TRBJ2-3; 13 bases fit TRBD2. The CDR3 runs to 16 residues. Germline CDR1 and CDR2: DFQATT and SNEGSKA (reference sequence). The CDR3 bases that were read are TGCAGTGCTAGAGTCCGGACTAGCGGGAGTCAGGGGGCG. Its protein product is CSARVRTSGSQGA. The whole CDR3 is CSARVRTSGSQGAQYF.

This clone is medium-sized by frequency. Here the CDR3 reads CASSPLDRRTGELFF. The covered CDR3 bases are TGTGCCAGCAGCCCGCTGGACAGACGCACCGGGGAG. This chain connects TRBV7-9 to TRBJ2-2, with D perhaps matching TRBD1 (6 bases). Read data end 3 residues before the CDR3 end; the end is taken from the germline J gene. CDR1 and CDR2 from the germline V gene are SEHNR and FQNEAQ (reference sequence). This CDR3 spans 15 amino acids. V was pared by 5 bases and J by 4 bases, with 14 bases between.

Partial CDR3 DNA: TGTGCCAGCAGAAACGAGGGGGCGCGTACCTACGAG. This encodes CASRNEGARTYE. In full, the CDR3 reads CASRNEGARTYEQYF. The V call is TRBV7-2, the J call TRBJ2-7; 7 nucleotides match TRBD1. Read coverage stops 3 residues before the CDR3 terminus; the germline J gene supplies the remainder. V shed 6 bases and J 2 bases; nucleotides not matched to a gene: 10. CDR1 is SGHTA, CDR2 FQGNSA, per germline. The CDR3 has 15 amino acids. The whole variable domain, remainder taken from reference TRBV7-2 and TRBJ2-7, is GAGVSQSPSNKVTEKGKDVELRCDPISGHTALYWYRQSLGQGLEFLIYFQGNSAPDKSGLPSDRFSAERTGGSVSTLTIQRTQQEDSAVYLCASRNEGARTYEQYFGPGTRLTVT.

Comment on this clone: The read halts 3 residues ahead of the CDR3 end, with the missing end drawn from the germline J gene. The chain joins TRBV7-2 to TRBJ1-2, with D tentatively TRBD1 (6 bases). This CDR3 comprises 13 residues. V gave up 8 bases and J gave up 3 bases, with 13 bases separating them. CDR1 is SGHTA, CDR2 FQGNSA, per germline. CDR3 DNA, as far as it was read: TGTGCCAGCCGCTGGACAGCGGACTATGGC. This translates into CASRWTADYG. The entire CDR3 protein reads CASRWTADYGYTF.

A word on this clone: The CDR3 goes on 3 residues after the read ends, and that part is filled in from the germline J gene. This chain uses TRBV6-4 with TRBJ1-5, with D perhaps matching TRBD1 (6 bases). Germline values: CDR1 MRHNA, CDR2 SNTAGT. V gave up 3 bases and J gave up 9 bases, with 12 bases separating them. The CDR3 runs to 13 residues. The sequenced CDR3 bases are TGTGCCAGCAGTGAAGTCGAGGACAGGCCC. Its translation: CASSEVEDRP. The full CDR3 protein reads CASSEVEDRPQHF.

On this clone itself: The CDR3 extends 3 residues past the end of the read, so its final part is completed from the germline J gene. The rearrangement links TRBV20-1 to TRBJ2-5, with TRBD1 identical over 7 bases. Trimming cost V 2 bases and J 2 bases; bases outside gene matches: 2. CDR1 and CDR2 from the germline V gene are DFQATT and SNEGSKA (reference sequence). The CDR3 is 13 residues long. This CDR3 reads CSARRRGQETQYF. The DNA read from the CDR3 is TGCAGTGCTAGACGCAGGGGGCAAGAGACC.

Judged by frequency, this clone is medium-sized. Read data end 3 residues before the CDR3 end; the end is taken from the germline J gene. The V call is TRBV12-3 or TRBV12-4, the J call TRBJ2-4; D gene unclear. This CDR3 region has 11 residues. CDR3 bases read: TGTGCCAGCAGTTTAGCACGGGTT. The encoded protein is CASSLARV. From start to end, the CDR3 is CASSLARVQYF.

About this clone: The read is 3 residues too short to cover the CDR3 end, so that end is filled in from the germline J gene. This chain connects TRBV19 to TRBJ1-2, with D possibly being TRBD1 (5 bases). Per germline, CDR1 LNHDA and CDR2 SQIVND (reference sequence). The CDR3 sequence is 13 residues long. CDR3 in amino acids: CASMLYGADTYTF. CDR3 DNA, as far as it was read: TGTGCCAGTATGTTATATGGGGCAGATACC.

This clone is classed as medium-sized by frequency. The read ends 3 residues early relative to the CDR3; the germline J gene fills the gap. The chain has TRBV4-2 and TRBJ2-2; 8 positions agree with TRBD1. From germline, CDR1 is LGHNA and CDR2 YNFKEQ. The CDR3 runs 17 residues. Unmatched junction bases numbered 13, after V lost 4 bases and J lost 6 bases. The CDR3 protein is CASSPGVGRGRSGELFF. CDR3 DNA, as far as it was read: TGTGCCAGCAGCCCAGGGGTAGGCAGGGGGCGGTCCGGGGAG.

This clone ranks as medium-sized in terms of frequency. The missing CDR3 end, 3 residues past where the read stops, is filled in from the germline J gene. This chain joins TRBV10-3 and TRBJ2-7; 10 bases align to TRBD2. With V trimmed by 7 bases and J by 2 bases, 11 bases remained unmatched. Germline CDR1 reads ENHRY; CDR2 reads SYGVKD. CDR3 length: 16 residues. The CDR3 reads CAITKSPSGGTYEQYF. CDR3 DNA (partial): TGTGCCATCACCAAAAGTCCTAGCGGGGGCACCTACGAG.

Points on this clone: Coverage ceases 3 residues before the CDR3 finishes, and the germline J gene fills in the end. The chain carries TRBV18 and TRBJ1-2, with 8 nucleotides matching TRBD1. This CDR3 has 14 residues. CDR1 is KGHSH, CDR2 LQKENI, per germline. The sequenced CDR3 bases are TGTGCCAGCTCACAAGACAGGGGCTCCTACGAC. Encoded protein: CASSQDRGSYD. The whole CDR3 sequence is CASSQDRGSYDYTF.

By frequency, this clone registers medium-sized. From the germline J gene comes the end of the CDR3, since the read stops 3 residues before it. This chain connects TRBV9 to TRBJ2-2; 11 bases are shared with TRBD2. V lost 4 bases and J lost 5; bases outside the gene matches: 10. The CDR3 extends over 17 amino acids. The germline gives CDR1 SGDLS, CDR2 YYNGEE. The DNA read from the CDR3 is TGTGCCAGCAGCCCCACCGGGACTAGCGGAAATACCGGGGAG. Its translation: CASSPTGTSGNTGE. The full CDR3 is CASSPTGTSGNTGELFF.

As to this clone: Its ends do not fully match the called genes, so a read error is possible. The DNA read from the CDR3 is TGCGCCAGCAGCCTCTTCGCGGCGGGAGGTGGTGAG. This sequence encodes CASSLFAAGGGE. The entire CDR3 sequence reads CASSLFAAGGGEQFF. The V call is TRBV4-2, the J call TRBJ2-1, with TRBD2 identical over 8 bases. The read finishes 3 residues shy of the CDR3 end, and the germline J gene is used to complete it. In germline, CDR1 is LGHNA, CDR2 YNFKEQ. The CDR3 runs to 15 residues.

Points on this clone: The read falls 3 residues short of the CDR3 end, and the missing part is taken from the germline J gene. V gene TRBV5-5 combines with J gene TRBJ2-3; 12 bases fit TRBD2. In germline, CDR1 is SGHKS, CDR2 YYEKEE (reference sequence). The CDR3 is 15 amino acids. The V gene end was trimmed by 3 bases and the J gene end by 4 bases; junction bases not matched to a gene: 3. CDR3 sequence reads: CASSSGTSGPDTQYF. CDR3 DNA, as far as it was read: TGTGCCAGCAGCTCCGGGACTAGCGGGCCAGATACG. Together with reference TRBV5-5 and TRBJ2-3, the CDR3 gives the full variable domain: DAGVTQSPTHLIKTRGQQVTLRCSPISGHKSVSWYQQVLGQGPQFIFQYYEKEERGRGNFPDRFSARQFPNYSSELNVNALLLGDSALYLCASSSGTSGPDTQYFGPGTRLTVL.

By frequency, this clone registers medium-sized (0.01 to 0.1%). From the germline J gene comes the end of the CDR3, since the read stops 3 residues before it. The V and J genes are TRBV2 and TRBJ1-5; D remains ambiguous. Germline lookup yields CDR1 SNHLY and CDR2 FYNNEI. V dropped 1 base and J dropped 7 bases, with 5 bases sitting between them. The CDR3 extends over 12 amino acids. CDR3 loop: CASSEVAQPQHF. Incomplete CDR3 DNA: TGTGCCAGCAGTGAAGTAGCACAGCCC.

Note on this clone: Read coverage stops 3 residues before the CDR3 terminus; the germline J gene supplies the remainder. The V call is TRBV10-3, the J call TRBJ2-5; possibly TRBD1 for D (5 bases). V dropped 3 bases and J dropped 1 base, with 9 bases sitting between them. CDR1 is ENHRY, CDR2 SYGVKD, per germline. The CDR3 consists of 14 residues. The part of the CDR3 DNA that was read is TGTGCCATCAGTGAAAGGGGCGCCCAAGAGACC. This encodes CAISERGAQET. The complete CDR3 protein is CAISERGAQETQYF.

Of note for this clone: Read data end 3 residues before the CDR3 end; the end is taken from the germline J gene. The same CDR3 also results from other DNA sequences found in this sample. V usage is TRBV10-3 and J usage is TRBJ1-1, with D possibly being TRBD1 (6 bases). The CDR3 runs 17 residues. Germline CDR1 reads ENHRY; CDR2 reads SYGVKD. Incomplete CDR3 DNA: TGTGCCATCAGAGCAAACACCGGGACATCTTATAACAATGAG. Its protein is CAIRANTGTSYNNE. The whole CDR3 is CAIRANTGTSYNNEAFF.

This clone is identified as medium-sized from frequency. The CDR3 end is not reached by the read, which stops 3 residues before it; the germline J gene fills it in. V and J are TRBV18 and TRBJ1-5; D is uncertain. The CDR3 covers 12 residues. Germline CDR1 is KGHSH and CDR2 is LQKENI. V was shortened by 6 bases and J by 7 bases, with 10 bases between the two germline ends. The CDR3 loop is CASSPGGQPQHF. The CDR3 DNA, read in part, is TGTGCCAGCTCCCCGGGTGGCCAGCCC.

Notes on this clone: The sequence runs out 3 residues before the end of the CDR3; the remainder is reconstructed from the germline J gene. The gene calls are TRBV19 and TRBJ2-1, with 9 bases lining up with TRBD2. CDR3 length: 16 residues. The J segment lost 5 bases and the V segment lost 7 bases, leaving 12 bases of the junction unmatched. Germline CDR1 LNHDA, CDR2 SQIVND (reference sequence). CDR3 bases read: TGTGCCAGTACCTCGGGGGGCCTAGCGGGGCACAATGAG. Amino acid sequence: CASTSGGLAGHNE. The entire CDR3 protein reads CASTSGGLAGHNEQFF.

Concerning this clone itself: The observed sequence ends 3 residues before the CDR3 terminus, with the missing tail filled in from the germline J gene. The chain joins TRBV10-3 to TRBJ2-3, with D unresolved. The germline V gene has CDR1 ENHRY and CDR2 SYGVKD. The CDR3 contains 12 residues. This CDR3 reads CAISENQETQYF. The CDR3 DNA, read in part, is TGTGCCATCAGTGAGAACCAGGAGACG.

Note on this clone: The sequence runs out 3 residues before the end of the CDR3; the remainder is reconstructed from the germline J gene. The chain links TRBV5-4 to TRBJ2-7, with D possibly TRBD2 on 6 matching bases. Between the trimmed V and J ends, which lost 5 bases and 0 bases, there was a span of 15 bases. Germline CDR1 and CDR2: SGHNT and YYREEE (reference sequence). CDR3 length: 15 amino acids. The sequenced CDR3 bases are TGTGCCAGCAGAACGGGACTCGGGGTCTCCTACGAG. This encodes CASRTGLGVSYE. The whole CDR3 region reads CASRTGLGVSYEQYF.